Reported below is one TCR beta chain. Produced via immunoSEQ multiplex PCR; TCRdb's table is partial and in-frame only. Here the sample spans about 76,000 clones, roughly 94% being singletons. The data stem from a study of technical replicates of blood from several donors. V dropped 1 base and J dropped 7; count of bases not matched to a gene: 7. In germline, CDR1 is SQVTM, CDR2 ANQGSEA. This CDR3 contains 14 residues. The sequenced material came from T cells isolated from PBMCs. This clonotype originated in a human donor in good health. The chain joins TRBV29-1 to TRBJ2-4; 7 bases are a match to TRBD1. Written as DNA, the CDR3 is TGCAGCGTTGAAGCTCCCGGGACAGTTAACATTCAGTACTTC. Its translation is CSVEAPGTVNIQYF.